The clone carrying this T cell receptor beta chain was detected only a few times. Antigen unknown. The CDR3 consists of 12 residues. Between the trimmed V and J ends, which lost 3 bases and 8 bases, there was a span of 8 bases. Germline lookup yields CDR1 SNHLY and CDR2 FYNNEI. This sample is drawn from a study of cytomegalovirus exposure and HLA in healthy donors. Sequenced by immunoSEQ multiplex PCR; TCRdb stores in-frame clones only, minus some. The sample lists approximately 54,000 clones; roughly 87% were seen once. Study-wide points: For most TCR sequences rarity was the rule, although some public TCRs occurred in many donors. The CMV antigen specificity of three CMV-associated chains was confirmed through in vitro analysis. Later, an analysis found that TCR clusters from the first cohort tended to co-occur in the roughly 110 validation repertoires.

The TCR originated in a woman aged 18-35 years in good health and CMV-seropositive. Sequenced sample: PBMCs. The chain uses TRBV2 and TRBJ1-5; D remains unclear. CDR3 sequence reads: CASSDEIEPQHF. Here the CDR3 DNA reads TGTGCCAGCAGTGATGAGATTGAGCCCCAGCATTTT.